This T cell receptor (beta chain) derives from a study of T cell repertoires in cytomegalovirus infection (dated by TCRdb to between 2018 and 2020). Notes on the research overall: Because public TCR beta signatures pointed to carriage of CMV infection together with the matching HLA type, the HLA type of each donor mattered for the analysis. Results the study describes overall, beyond this receptor: The ex vivo response was dominated by HLA-C-restricted CMV-specific TCR beta clonotypes, and the single most frequent clonotype in two of eight donors was supplied by these HLA-C-restricted clonotypes. Cumulative frequency of public TCR beta family members discriminated carriers of CMV infection plus the relevant HLA type in this cohort and an independent approximately 350-donor cohort.

This clonotype was recorded at least ten times. Its antigen is not yet known. Per-nucleotide qualities are absent, and no much larger clonotype sits a single base away. The instrument given in TCRdb is Illumina HiSeq 1500. TCRdb trimmed the raw reads at Q25, called clones with MiXCR and kept productive beta chains. When rows share a CDR3 protein, they turn into one entry using the most common DNA and genes. Present in this sample are 130,000 or so distinct CDR3 sequences, about 6% of which were seen just once. The leading ten clones occupy 15% to 20% of the sample. V is cut by 6 bases and J by 4 bases, and the space between the germline ends is 15 bases. Looking up the germline V gene yields CDR1 MDHEN and CDR2 SYDVKM. Spanning cysteine to phenylalanine, the CDR3 consists of 14 amino acids. Of the read, only the CDR3 DNA is kept; its 42 bases are in frame from base 1.

The sequence links TRBV28 to TRBJ1-2; confidence is insufficient to name the D gene. Source material: PBMCs. This receptor was identified in a human donor in good health (CMV status not recorded). Some clones in this sample may be carry-over from other donors' samples. The DNA sequence is as follows: TGTGCCAGCAGGCCTCAAAAGGTGGGCTATGGCTACACCTTC. Translation gives CASRPQKVGYGYTF.